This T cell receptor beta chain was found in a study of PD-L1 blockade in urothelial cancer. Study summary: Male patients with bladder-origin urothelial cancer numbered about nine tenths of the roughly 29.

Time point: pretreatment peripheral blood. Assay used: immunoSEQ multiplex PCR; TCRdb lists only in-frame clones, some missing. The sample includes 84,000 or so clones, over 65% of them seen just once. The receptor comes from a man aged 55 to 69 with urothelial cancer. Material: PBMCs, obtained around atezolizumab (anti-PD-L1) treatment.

Here the CDR3 reads CAWSRYRGGYGYTF. CDR3 nucleotides: TGTGCCTGGAGTAGGTACAGGGGTGGGTATGGCTACACCTTC. The V and J genes are TRBV30 and TRBJ1-2, with 7 bases identical to TRBD1. CDR3 length: 14 residues. The germline V gene encodes CDR1 GTSNPN and CDR2 SVGIG (reference sequence). With 2 bases clipped from V and 5 bases from J, the junction kept 8 bases outside the gene matches.